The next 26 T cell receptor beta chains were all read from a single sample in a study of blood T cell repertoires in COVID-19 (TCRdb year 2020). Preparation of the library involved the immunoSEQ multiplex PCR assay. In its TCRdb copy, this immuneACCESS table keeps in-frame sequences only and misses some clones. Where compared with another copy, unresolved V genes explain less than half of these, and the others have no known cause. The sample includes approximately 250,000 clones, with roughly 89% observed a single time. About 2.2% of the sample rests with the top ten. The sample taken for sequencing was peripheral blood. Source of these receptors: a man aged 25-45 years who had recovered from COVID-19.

In nucleotides, the CDR3 is TGTGCCAGCAGCCTCCGGACAGCTTCTGAAGCTTTCTTT. It encodes CASSLRTASEAFF. V is TRBV7-9 and J is TRBJ1-1; D perhaps matches TRBD1 (6 bases). Germline CDR1 SEHNR, CDR2 FQNEAQ (reference sequence). V was pared by 5 bases and J by 6 bases, with 13 bases between. This CDR3 is built from 13 residues.

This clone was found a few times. DNA of the CDR3: TGTGCCAGTAGGGCCTCTAACTATGGCTACACCTTC. Translated, it gives CASRASNYGYTF. The chain combines TRBV19 with TRBJ1-2; D gene unclear. This CDR3 region has 12 residues. V lost 6 bases, J lost 0 bases, and 5 bases lay in between. Germline loops: CDR1 LNHDA, CDR2 SQIVND (reference sequence).

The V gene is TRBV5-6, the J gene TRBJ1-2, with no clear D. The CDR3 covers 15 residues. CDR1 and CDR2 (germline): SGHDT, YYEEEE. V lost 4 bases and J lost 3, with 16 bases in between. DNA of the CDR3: TGTGCCAGCAGCCGACTCCTTCCTGGGTACTATGGCTACACCTTC. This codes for CASSRLLPGYYGYTF.

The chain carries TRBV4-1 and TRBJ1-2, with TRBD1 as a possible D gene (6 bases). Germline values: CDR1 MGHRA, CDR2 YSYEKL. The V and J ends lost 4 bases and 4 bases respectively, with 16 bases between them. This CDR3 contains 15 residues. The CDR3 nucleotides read TGCGCCAGCAGCCCAGGGACACGGGATGGCTATGGCTACACCTTC. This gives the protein CASSPGTRDGYGYTF.

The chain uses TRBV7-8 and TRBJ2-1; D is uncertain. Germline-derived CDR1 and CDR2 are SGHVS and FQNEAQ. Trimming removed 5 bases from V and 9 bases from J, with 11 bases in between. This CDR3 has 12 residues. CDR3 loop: CASSLTEAEQFF. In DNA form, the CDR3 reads TGTGCCAGCAGCCTGACTGAGGCTGAGCAGTTCTTC.

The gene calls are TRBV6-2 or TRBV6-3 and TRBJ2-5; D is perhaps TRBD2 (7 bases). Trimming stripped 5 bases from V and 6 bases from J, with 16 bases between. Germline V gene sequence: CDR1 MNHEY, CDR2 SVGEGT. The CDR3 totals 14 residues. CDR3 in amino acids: CASSPGGLRQTQYF. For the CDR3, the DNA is TGTGCCAGCAGTCCCGGGGGGCTGAGGCAGACCCAGTACTTC.

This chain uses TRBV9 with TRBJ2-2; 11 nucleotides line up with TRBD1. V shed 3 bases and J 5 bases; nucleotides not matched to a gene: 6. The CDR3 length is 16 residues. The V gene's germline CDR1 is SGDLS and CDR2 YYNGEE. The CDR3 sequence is CASSATGTGGTGELFF. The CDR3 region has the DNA TGTGCCAGCAGCGCAACCGGGACAGGGGGGACCGGGGAGCTGTTTTTT.

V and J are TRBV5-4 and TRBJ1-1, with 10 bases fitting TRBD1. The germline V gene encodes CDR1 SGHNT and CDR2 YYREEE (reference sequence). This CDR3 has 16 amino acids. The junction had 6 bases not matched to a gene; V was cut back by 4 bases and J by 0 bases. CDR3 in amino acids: CASSPGTGALNTEAFF. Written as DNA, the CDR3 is TGTGCCAGCAGCCCGGGGACAGGGGCACTGAACACTGAAGCTTTCTTT.

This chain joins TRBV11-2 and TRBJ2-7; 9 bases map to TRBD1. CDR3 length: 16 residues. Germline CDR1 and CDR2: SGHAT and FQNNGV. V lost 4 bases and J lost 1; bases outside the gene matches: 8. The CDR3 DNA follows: TGTGCCAGCAGCTCCTCTGGGGACAGGGTTTCCTACGAGCAGTACTTC. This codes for CASSSSGDRVSYEQYF.

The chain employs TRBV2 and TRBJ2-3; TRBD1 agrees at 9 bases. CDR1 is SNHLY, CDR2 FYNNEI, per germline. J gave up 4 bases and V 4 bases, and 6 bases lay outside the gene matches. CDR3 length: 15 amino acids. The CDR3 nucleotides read TGTGCCAGCAGTGTCCAGGGACAGGGTCCAGATACGCAGTATTTT. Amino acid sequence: CASSVQGQGPDTQYF.

The CDR3 reads CASSPTGATGNTIYF. The DNA for the CDR3 is TGTGCCAGCAGTCCTACAGGGGCAACTGGAAACACCATATATTTT. The gene calls are TRBV11-2 and TRBJ1-3, with 7 nucleotides matching TRBD1. This CDR3 has 15 amino acids. The germline V gene encodes CDR1 SGHAT and CDR2 FQNNGV. J was trimmed by 2 bases and V by 6 bases; bases with no gene match: 7.

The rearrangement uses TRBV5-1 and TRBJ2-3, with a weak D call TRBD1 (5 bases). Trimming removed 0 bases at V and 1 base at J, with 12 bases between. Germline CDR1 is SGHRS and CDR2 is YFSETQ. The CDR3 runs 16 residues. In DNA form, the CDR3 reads TGCGCCAGCAGCTTGGTAGCCAGGGCTGGCACAGATACGCAGTATTTT. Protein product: CASSLVARAGTDTQYF.

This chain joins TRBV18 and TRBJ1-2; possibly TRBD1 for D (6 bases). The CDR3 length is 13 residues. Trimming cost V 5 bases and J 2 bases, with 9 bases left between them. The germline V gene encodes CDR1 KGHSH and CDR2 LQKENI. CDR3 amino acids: CASSAQGNYGYTF. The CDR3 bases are TGTGCCAGCTCAGCCCAGGGGAACTATGGCTACACCTTC.

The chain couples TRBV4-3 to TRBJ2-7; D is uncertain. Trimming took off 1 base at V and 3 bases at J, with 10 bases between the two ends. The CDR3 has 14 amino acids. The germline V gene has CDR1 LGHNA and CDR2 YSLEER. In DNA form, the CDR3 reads TGCGCCAGCAGCCAAGCACGGTTCGTCTACGAGCAGTACTTC. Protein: CASSQARFVYEQYF.

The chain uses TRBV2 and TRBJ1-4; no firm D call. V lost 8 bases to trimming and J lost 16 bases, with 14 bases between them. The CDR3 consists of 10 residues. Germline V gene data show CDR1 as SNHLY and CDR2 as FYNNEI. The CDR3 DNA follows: TGTGCCAGCGGGAAGGAAACTAGGTTTTTT. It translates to CASGKETRFF.

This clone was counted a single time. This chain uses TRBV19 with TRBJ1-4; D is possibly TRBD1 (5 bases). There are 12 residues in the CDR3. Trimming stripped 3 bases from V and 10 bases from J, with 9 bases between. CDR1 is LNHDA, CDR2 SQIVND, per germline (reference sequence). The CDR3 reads CASSISGRKLFF. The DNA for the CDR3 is TGTGCCAGTAGTATTTCAGGGCGAAAACTGTTTTTT.

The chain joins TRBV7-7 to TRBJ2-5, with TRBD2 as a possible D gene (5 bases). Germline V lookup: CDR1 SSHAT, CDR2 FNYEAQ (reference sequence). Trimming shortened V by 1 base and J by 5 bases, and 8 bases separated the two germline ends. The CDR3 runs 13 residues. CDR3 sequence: CASSLVPGETQYF. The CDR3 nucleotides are TGTGCCAGCAGCTTAGTACCGGGGGAGACCCAGTACTTC. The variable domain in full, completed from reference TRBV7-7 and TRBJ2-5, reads GAGVSQSPRYKVTKRGQDVTLRCDPISSHATLYWYQQALGQGPEFLTYFNYEAQPDKSGLPSDRFSAERPEGSISTLTIQRTEQRDSAMYRCASSLVPGETQYFGPGTRLLVL.

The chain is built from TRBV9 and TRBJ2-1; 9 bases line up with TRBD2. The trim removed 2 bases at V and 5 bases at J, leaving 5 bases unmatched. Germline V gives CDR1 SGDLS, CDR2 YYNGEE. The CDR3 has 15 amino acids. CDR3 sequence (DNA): TGTGCCAGCAGCGTTGGGGCTAGCGGGGACAATGAGCAGTTCTTC. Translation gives CASSVGASGDNEQFF. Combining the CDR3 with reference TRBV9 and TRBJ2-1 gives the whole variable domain DSGVTQTPKHLITATGQRVTLRCSPRSGDLSVYWYQQSLDQGLQFLIQYYNGEERAKGNILERFSAQQFPDLHSELNLSSLELGDSALYFCASSVGASGDNEQFFGPGTRLTVL.

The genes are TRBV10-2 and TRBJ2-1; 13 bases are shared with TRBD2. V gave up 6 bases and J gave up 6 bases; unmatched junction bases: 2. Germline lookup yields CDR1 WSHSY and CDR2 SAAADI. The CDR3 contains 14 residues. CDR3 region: CASRLAGGSNEQFF. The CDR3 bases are TGCGCCAGCAGACTAGCGGGGGGGTCCAATGAGCAGTTCTTC.

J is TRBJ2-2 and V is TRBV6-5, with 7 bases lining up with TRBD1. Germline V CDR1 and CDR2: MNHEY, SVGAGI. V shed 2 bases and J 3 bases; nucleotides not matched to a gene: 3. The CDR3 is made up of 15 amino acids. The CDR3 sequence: CASSYRGPYTGELFF. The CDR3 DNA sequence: TGTGCCAGCAGTTACAGGGGGCCGTACACCGGGGAGCTGTTTTTT.

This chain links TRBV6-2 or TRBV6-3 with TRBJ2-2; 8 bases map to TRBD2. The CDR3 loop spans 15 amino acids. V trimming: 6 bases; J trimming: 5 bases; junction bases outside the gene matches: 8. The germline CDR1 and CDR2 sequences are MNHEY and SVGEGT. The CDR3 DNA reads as TGTGCCAGCAGCCTCCTAGCGGGTGTGACCGGGGAGCTGTTTTTT. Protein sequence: CASSLLAGVTGELFF.

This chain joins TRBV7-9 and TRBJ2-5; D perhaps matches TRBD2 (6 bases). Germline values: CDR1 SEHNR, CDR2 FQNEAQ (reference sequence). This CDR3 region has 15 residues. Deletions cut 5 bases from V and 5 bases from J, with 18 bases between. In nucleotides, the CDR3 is TGTGCCAGCAGCCATTGGTTTAGCGGTCCGGAGACCCAGTACTTC. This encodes CASSHWFSGPETQYF.

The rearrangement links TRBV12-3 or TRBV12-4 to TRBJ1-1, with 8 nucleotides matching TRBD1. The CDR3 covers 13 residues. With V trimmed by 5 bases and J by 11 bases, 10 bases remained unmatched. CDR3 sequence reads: CASSVDRGGRAFF. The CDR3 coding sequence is TGTGCCAGCAGTGTTGACAGGGGAGGGAGGGCTTTCTTT.

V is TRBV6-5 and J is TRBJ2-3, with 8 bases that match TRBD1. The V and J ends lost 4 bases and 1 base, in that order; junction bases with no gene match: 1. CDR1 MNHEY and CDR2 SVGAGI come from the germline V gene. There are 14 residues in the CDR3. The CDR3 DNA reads TGTGCCAGCAGTTCACAGGGGGGCACAGATACGCAGTATTTT. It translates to CASSSQGGTDTQYF.

CDR3 region: CASSPMGGTMGQPQHF. CDR3 nucleotides: TGCGCCAGCAGCCCGATGGGCGGGACTATGGGTCAGCCCCAGCATTTT. The chain is built from TRBV5-1 and TRBJ1-5, with D possibly matching TRBD1 (5 bases). This CDR3 is built from 16 residues. The germline V gene has CDR1 SGHRS and CDR2 YFSETQ. V gave up 4 bases and J gave up 6 bases, with 20 bases separating them. Variable domain in full (rest from reference TRBV5-1 and TRBJ1-5): KAGVTQTPRYLIKTRGQQVTLSCSPISGHRSVSWYQQTPGQGLQFLFEYFSETQRNKGNFPGRFSGRQFSNSRSEMNVSTLELGDSALYLCASSPMGGTMGQPQHFGDGTRLSIL.

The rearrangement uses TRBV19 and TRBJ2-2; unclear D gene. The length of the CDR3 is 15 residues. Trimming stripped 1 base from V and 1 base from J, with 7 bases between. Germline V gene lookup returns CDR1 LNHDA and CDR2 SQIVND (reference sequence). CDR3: CASSIGQVNTGELFF. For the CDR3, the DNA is TGTGCCAGTAGTATAGGGCAGGTGAACACCGGGGAGCTGTTTTTT.